Below, 3 T cell receptor beta chains from the same sample are listed, as sequenced in a study of cytomegalovirus exposure and HLA in healthy donors. The PCR contained 60 Vbeta and 13 Jbeta primers. TCRdb's table, derived via immunoSEQ multiplex PCR, lists solely in-frame clones and lacks some. The sample lists 200,000 or so clones, about 84% occurring once. Source material: PBMCs. Every receptor here comes from a human donor in good health.

This rearrangement joins TRBV6-5 to TRBJ1-1; D ambiguous. Trimming cost V 4 bases and J 1 base, with 7 bases left between them. The CDR3 sequence is 13 residues long. Germline V gene data show CDR1 as MNHEY and CDR2 as SVGAGI. This CDR3 reads CASSSIRNTEAFF. CDR3 DNA sequence: TGTGCCAGCAGTTCAATTAGGAACACTGAAGCTTTCTTT.

A word on this clone: One junction end does not reproduce the germline sequence, and a read error may be involved. This sequence joins TRBV5-1 and TRBJ2-5; possibly TRBD1 for D (6 bases). Germline V gives CDR1 SGHRS, CDR2 YFSETQ. This CDR3 spans 16 amino acids. The CDR3 DNA reads as TGCGCCAGCAGCTTGGGAACGGGAAGGGGGAGAGAGGCCCAGTACTTC. Its protein is CASSLGTGRGREAQYF.

This chain uses TRBV29-1 with TRBJ2-3; the D gene is possibly TRBD2 (7 bases). The germline gives CDR1 SQVTM, CDR2 ANQGSEA. V was clipped by 7 bases and J by 1 base, with 27 bases between them. The CDR3 contains 18 residues. The CDR3 protein is CSAGGGVVRGRGTDTQYF. In DNA, the CDR3 is TGCAGCGCTGGAGGGGGGGTGGTTCGGGGACGTGGCACAGATACGCAGTATTTT.